The T cell receptor (beta chain) described here comes from a study of post-analysis software for immune sequencing data. About the study: Multiple sclerosis in the patients followed relapsing-remitting, secondary progressive and progressive-relapsing courses.

Overall study results and limits: By F measure, strong co-clustering occurred among samples prepared in the same batch. Compared with controls, patients had more of about 5 TRBV segments, including TRBV5-6, TRBV5-1 and TRBV20-1. When compared against controls, multiple sclerosis patients showed significantly lower normalized Chao1 diversity.

Unique-molecular-identifier-tagged TCR beta cDNA libraries were used. TCRdb itself ran the PCR reads through MiXCR, one entry per CDR3 protein. The sample shows fewer than 850,000 distinct CDR3 sequences, roughly 46% of them seen only once. About this clonotype: Its antigen is currently unknown.

This CDR3 has 14 amino acids. The ends lost 1 base at V and 2 bases at J; junction bases unmatched: 1. Looked up from germline, CDR1 is MGHRA and CDR2 is YSYEKL. The source material was blood. The V gene is TRBV4-1, the J gene TRBJ2-7; TRBD2 matches 8 bases. The sequence derives from a girl aged 5-17 years with multiple sclerosis. CDR3 DNA sequence: TGCGCCAGCAGCCAAGCGGGAGGGACCTACGAGCAGTACTTC. It is translated as CASSQAGGTYEQYF.